One and the same sample provided the 31 T cell receptor beta chains below, sequenced in a study of T cell clonotyping in hematopoietic cell transplantation. TCRdb's copy holds only in-frame clones and misses some; the assay was immunoSEQ multiplex PCR. The sample has about 19,000 clones; 65% to 80% are singletons. The sequenced material came from peripheral blood mononuclear cells. These TCRs come from a man in his 60s in good health. Some clones in this sample may be carry-over from other donors' samples.

V is TRBV7-8 and J is TRBJ2-1; D not certain. This CDR3 spans 16 amino acids. Germline CDR1 reads SGHVS; CDR2 reads FQNEAQ. V lost 4 bases and J lost 7, with 20 bases in between. CDR3 in DNA: TGTGCCAGCAGCTATCAAGTGAGTGGGGTGAGGAATGAGCAGTTCTTC. Translated: CASSYQVSGVRNEQFF.

This clone was detected a few times. The CDR3 DNA sequence: TGTGCCAGCAGTTTACCAGGGCCCCAGTACGAGCAGTACTTC. Translation gives CASSLPGPQYEQYF. The chain joins TRBV28 to TRBJ2-7; D perhaps matches TRBD1 (5 bases). Trimming removed 2 bases from V and 4 bases from J, with 12 bases in between. CDR3 length: 14 amino acids. Per germline, CDR1 MDHEN and CDR2 SYDVKM.

This sequence joins TRBV29-1 and TRBJ2-5; D gene ambiguous. CDR1 is SQVTM and CDR2 is ANQGSEA in the germline V gene. The CDR3 extends over 11 amino acids. Trimming left V 6 bases short and J 5 bases short, with 10 bases between. CDR3 in amino acids: CSVRLSETQYF. DNA of the CDR3: TGCAGCGTACGCCTCTCCGAGACCCAGTACTTC. Supplemented by reference TRBV29-1 and TRBJ2-5, the full variable domain reads SAVISQKPSRDICQRGTSLTIQCQVDSQVTMMFWYRQQPGQSLTLIATANQGSEATYESGFVIDKFPISRPNLTFSTLTVSNMSPEDSSIYLCSVRLSETQYFGPGTRLLVL.

The CDR3 nucleotides read TGCGCCAGCAGCTATGGACAGGGGAGCTCCTACGAGCAGTACTTC. Protein: CASSYGQGSSYEQYF. The chain recombines TRBV5-1 with TRBJ2-7, with 9 bases lining up with TRBD1. V trimming: 3 bases; J trimming: 0 bases; junction bases outside the gene matches: 4. Germline CDR1 and CDR2: SGHRS and YFSETQ. The CDR3 sequence is 15 residues long.

The rearrangement uses TRBV5-1 and TRBJ2-3; 10 bases align to TRBD2. Unmatched junction bases numbered 1, after V lost 3 bases and J lost 3 bases. CDR1 and CDR2 from the germline V gene are SGHRS and YFSETQ. The CDR3 is 14 residues long. The CDR3 coding sequence is TGCGCCAGCAGCTCGGGACTAGCGACAGATACGCAGTATTTT. Encoded protein: CASSSGLATDTQYF.

Written as DNA, the CDR3 is TGTGCCAGCAGCTTGGACCCGGCTCCTCAAGAGACCCAGTACTTC. Translated, it gives CASSLDPAPQETQYF. The chain carries TRBV5-4 and TRBJ2-5; D gene ambiguous. CDR3 size: 15 residues. Trimming left V 0 bases short and J 2 bases short, with 11 bases between. Germline CDR1 and CDR2: SGHNT and YYREEE (reference sequence).

The chain links TRBV19 to TRBJ1-4; D gene unclear. This CDR3 has 15 amino acids. Per the germline V gene, CDR1 is LNHDA and CDR2 is SQIVND (reference sequence). The germline V and J ends were trimmed by 1 base and 2 bases, with 8 bases remaining between them. The CDR3 DNA sequence: TGTGCCAGTAGTATAGGCGGGAGGACTAATGAAAAACTGTTTTTT. As protein: CASSIGGRTNEKLFF.

This chain uses TRBV5-1 with TRBJ2-7; 11 bases match TRBD2. Germline V gene lookup returns CDR1 SGHRS and CDR2 YFSETQ. There are 15 residues in the CDR3. The V segment lost 0 bases and the J segment 5 bases; nucleotides outside the gene matches: 4. CDR3 protein: CASSLVLAGADEQYF. CDR3 DNA sequence: TGCGCCAGCAGCTTGGTACTAGCGGGGGCTGACGAGCAGTACTTC. The variable domain in full, completed from reference TRBV5-1 and TRBJ2-7, reads KAGVTQTPRYLIKTRGQQVTLSCSPISGHRSVSWYQQTPGQGLQFLFEYFSETQRNKGNFPGRFSGRQFSNSRSEMNVSTLELGDSALYLCASSLVLAGADEQYFGPGTRLTVT.

This sequence joins TRBV4-1 and TRBJ1-2, with D possibly being TRBD1 (5 bases). Per germline, CDR1 MGHRA and CDR2 YSYEKL. V gave up 1 base and J gave up 2 bases, with 8 bases separating them. CDR3 length equals 14 residues. DNA of the CDR3: TGCGCCAGCAGCCAAGCAGGGCTCAACTATGGCTACACCTTC. Amino acid sequence: CASSQAGLNYGYTF.

The V gene is TRBV19, the J gene TRBJ2-7; 9 bases align to TRBD2. Germline V CDR1 and CDR2: LNHDA, SQIVND (reference sequence). Trimming removed 5 bases from V and 3 bases from J; junction bases left unmatched: 8. The CDR3 spans 15 residues. The CDR3 is CASSDLSGRVYEQYF. The DNA for the CDR3 is TGTGCCAGTAGTGACCTTAGCGGGAGAGTCTACGAGCAGTACTTC. The full variable domain, with the rest looked up from reference TRBV19 and TRBJ2-7, is DGGITQSPKYLFRKEGQNVTLSCEQNLNHDAMYWYRQDPGQGLRLIYYSQIVNDFQKGDIAEGYSVSREKKESFPLTVTSAQKNPTAFYLCASSDLSGRVYEQYFGPGTRLTVT.

The chain recombines TRBV25-1 with TRBJ2-7, with D perhaps TRBD2 (6 bases). The V gene lost 3 bases and the J gene lost 2 bases, with 17 bases spanning the gap. CDR1 MGHDK and CDR2 SYGVNS come from the germline V gene. CDR3 length: 16 residues. The CDR3 here is CASSDGGAALPYEQYF. The CDR3 DNA reads TGTGCCAGCAGTGATGGAGGGGCGGCTCTCCCCTACGAGCAGTACTTC.

The V and J genes are TRBV11-2 and TRBJ2-7; D not certain. Trimming cost V 0 bases and J 3 bases, with 6 bases left between them. The CDR3 loop spans 13 amino acids. Germline loops: CDR1 SGHAT, CDR2 FQNNGV. CDR3 amino acids: CASSLDGGYEQYF. The CDR3 coding sequence is TGTGCCAGCAGCTTAGACGGCGGCTACGAGCAGTACTTC. The full variable domain, with the rest looked up from reference TRBV11-2 and TRBJ2-7, is EAGVAQSPRYKIIEKRQSVAFWCNPISGHATLYWYQQILGQGPKLLIQFQNNGVVDDSQLPKDRFSAERLKGVDSTLKIQPAKLEDSAVYLCASSLDGGYEQYFGPGTRLTVT.

This chain's CDR3 is CASSYSVDESGYTF. CDR3 nucleotides: TGTGCCAGCAGTTACTCAGTAGACGAATCTGGCTACACCTTC. The chain uses TRBV6-5 and TRBJ1-2; D is undetermined. The CDR3 length is 14 residues. CDR1 MNHEY and CDR2 SVGAGI come from the germline V gene. V dropped 0 bases and J dropped 7 bases, with 12 bases sitting between them.

The chain has TRBV5-6 and TRBJ1-2, with D tentatively TRBD1 (6 bases). CDR1 SGHDT and CDR2 YYEEEE come from the germline V gene. V was trimmed by 2 bases and J by 2 bases, leaving 10 bases between them. This CDR3 spans 14 amino acids. The CDR3 region has the DNA TGTGCCAGCAGCTTACCAGGGGCCAACTATGGCTACACCTTC. Translating gives CASSLPGANYGYTF.

Notes on this clone: This specimen includes other DNA sequences encoding the same CDR3. This chain links TRBV5-6 with TRBJ2-7; D not certain. The ends were cut back, 1 base at V and 0 bases at J, with 2 bases in the middle. The CDR3 is made up of 12 amino acids. Germline CDR1 SGHDT, CDR2 YYEEEE. CDR3 residues: CASSLSSYEQYF. DNA for the CDR3: TGTGCCAGCAGCTTGTCCTCCTACGAGCAGTACTTC.

The chain employs TRBV4-1 and TRBJ2-7; weak D call: TRBD2 (6 bases). Germline CDR1 and CDR2: MGHRA and YSYEKL. The CDR3 spans 14 residues. Trimming took 3 bases from V and 7 from J, leaving 16 bases between them. The CDR3 here is CASSQREWEWEQYF. The CDR3 region has the DNA TGCGCCAGCAGCCAGCGGGAATGGGAATGGGAGCAGTACTTC.

This chain links TRBV19 with TRBJ1-2; TRBD1 matches at 11 bases. V dropped 6 bases and J dropped 8; count of bases not matched to a gene: 5. This CDR3 spans 13 amino acids. Germline lookup yields CDR1 LNHDA and CDR2 SQIVND (reference sequence). The CDR3 region is CASRGQGVGGYTF. Written as DNA, the CDR3 is TGTGCCAGTAGGGGACAGGGGGTCGGGGGCTACACCTTC.

The J gene is TRBJ2-7, the V gene TRBV28; 8 nucleotides match TRBD2. CDR3 length: 16 residues. CDR1 and CDR2 (germline): MDHEN, SYDVKM. J was trimmed by 3 bases and V by 1 base; bases with no gene match: 8. CDR3 DNA sequence: TGTGCCAGCAGTTTATCAGCGGGGGCAAGGAACTACGAGCAGTACTTC. Protein product: CASSLSAGARNYEQYF.

The chain joins TRBV5-6 to TRBJ2-3; the D gene is possibly TRBD2 (5 bases). Germline loops: CDR1 SGHDT, CDR2 YYEEEE. The CDR3 length is 13 residues. V was pared by 0 bases and J by 9 bases, with 11 bases between. CDR3 region: CASSLGRPGTQYF. For the CDR3, the DNA is TGTGCCAGCAGCTTGGGGCGCCCGGGGACGCAGTATTTT.

V gene TRBV9 combines with J gene TRBJ2-3, with TRBD2 identical over 7 bases. The J segment lost 4 bases and the V segment lost 3 bases, leaving 5 bases of the junction unmatched. The CDR3 contains 14 residues. The germline gives CDR1 SGDLS, CDR2 YYNGEE. The CDR3 DNA reads TGTGCCAGCAGCGAAGCGGGACTCGCAGATACGCAGTATTTT. Translated, it gives CASSEAGLADTQYF.

The chain employs TRBV11-2 and TRBJ2-1; maybe TRBD2 (5 bases). Germline CDR1 and CDR2: SGHAT and FQNNGV. The CDR3 is made up of 16 amino acids. The V gene lost 1 base and the J gene lost 5 bases, with 15 bases spanning the gap. Here the CDR3 reads CASSLGPLAPNNEQFF. In DNA form, the CDR3 reads TGTGCCAGCAGCTTAGGCCCCCTAGCCCCCAACAATGAGCAGTTCTTC.

The chain employs TRBV30 and TRBJ1-1, with 8 nucleotides matching TRBD1. In germline, CDR1 is GTSNPN, CDR2 SVGIG (reference sequence). V lost 4 bases to trimming and J lost 10 bases; unmatched junction nucleotides: 5. This CDR3 is built from 11 residues. CDR3 sequence (DNA): TGTGCCTGGACTAATACAGGGGGAGCTTTCTTT. Encoded protein: CAWTNTGGAFF. Together with reference TRBV30 and TRBJ1-1, the CDR3 gives the full variable domain: SQTIHQWPATLVQPVGSPLSLECTVEGTSNPNLYWYRQAAGRGLQLLFYSVGIGQISSEVPQNLSASRPQDRQFILSSKKLLLSDSGFYLCAWTNTGGAFFGQGTRLTVV.

This sequence joins TRBV4-2 and TRBJ1-2; tentative D call: TRBD1 (6 bases). CDR3 length: 15 residues. CDR1 and CDR2 from the germline V gene are LGHNA and YNFKEQ. V was trimmed by 0 bases and J by 4 bases, leaving 12 bases between them. CDR3 sequence reads: CASSQESRGVYGYTF. In DNA, the CDR3 is TGTGCCAGCAGCCAAGAGTCCAGGGGAGTCTATGGCTACACCTTC.

The gene calls are TRBV27 and TRBJ2-7; D might be TRBD1 (6 bases). The germline V and J ends were trimmed by 3 bases and 4 bases, with 10 bases remaining between them. CDR1 MNHEY and CDR2 SMNVEV come from the germline V gene (reference sequence). The CDR3 covers 13 residues. The CDR3: CASSLSGVYEQYF. CDR3 DNA: TGTGCCAGCAGTTTGTCAGGGGTATACGAGCAGTACTTC.

The chain is built from TRBV7-7 and TRBJ2-5, with 8 bases fitting TRBD2. The CDR3 is made up of 17 amino acids. CDR1 is SSHAT and CDR2 is FNYEAQ in the germline V gene (reference sequence). Germline trimming cut 5 bases from V and 4 bases from J; bases unmatched to any gene: 15. CDR3 in amino acids: CASSPGGAGLWAETQYF. The CDR3 DNA reads TGTGCCAGCAGCCCCGGGGGGGCGGGACTCTGGGCAGAGACCCAGTACTTC.

This clone was detected once. The rearrangement joins TRBV28 to TRBJ2-5; D may match TRBD1 or TRBD2 (5 bases each). From germline, CDR1 is MDHEN and CDR2 SYDVKM. The CDR3 totals 14 residues. Between the trimmed V and J ends, which lost 3 bases and 5 bases, there was a span of 13 bases. CDR3 residues: CASSFQRDGETQYF. The CDR3 DNA reads TGTGCCAGCAGTTTTCAAAGGGACGGGGAGACCCAGTACTTC.

The chain recombines TRBV4-2 with TRBJ1-2, with D hard to call. V was pared by 0 bases and J by 1 base, with 12 bases between. The CDR3 has 16 amino acids. Germline values: CDR1 LGHNA, CDR2 YNFKEQ. CDR3 sequence: CASSQDLRAVNYGYTF. CDR3 bases: TGTGCCAGCAGCCAAGATCTACGGGCGGTTAACTATGGCTACACCTTC.

The rearrangement uses TRBV25-1 and TRBJ1-4, with 7 bases aligning to TRBD1. CDR1 is MGHDK, CDR2 SYGVNS, per germline. The CDR3 consists of 17 residues. Trimming cost V 3 bases and J 0 bases; bases outside gene matches: 7. In nucleotides, the CDR3 is TGTGCCAGCAGTGACCGGAGGACAGGTGCAACTAATGAAAAACTGTTTTTT. The encoded protein is CASSDRRTGATNEKLFF.

The CDR3 here is CASRRRGDYGYTF. As DNA, the CDR3 is TGTGCCAGCAGACGCAGGGGGGACTATGGCTACACCTTC. This chain links TRBV5-6 with TRBJ1-2; TRBD1 aligns across 7 bases. The CDR3 has 13 amino acids. Germline V CDR1 and CDR2: SGHDT, YYEEEE. The junction had 4 bases not matched to a gene; V was cut back by 5 bases and J by 3 bases.

This clone appeared a single time. The rearrangement links TRBV19 to TRBJ1-1; weak D call: TRBD1 (5 bases). Deletions cut 2 bases from V and 5 bases from J, with 9 bases between. Germline CDR1 and CDR2: LNHDA and SQIVND (reference sequence). The CDR3 has 13 amino acids. The DNA of the CDR3 is TGTGCCAGTAGTATAAGGGGTAATACTGAAGCTTTCTTT. Amino acids: CASSIRGNTEAFF.

This chain links TRBV5-6 with TRBJ1-2; 9 positions agree with TRBD1. The V gene's germline CDR1 is SGHDT and CDR2 YYEEEE. This CDR3 region has 16 residues. V shed 2 bases and J 5 bases; nucleotides not matched to a gene: 10. DNA for the CDR3: TGTGCCAGCAGCTTACCGGGACAGGGAATCCTTTATGGCTACACCTTC. This codes for CASSLPGQGILYGYTF.